The T cell receptor beta chain under discussion was sequenced for a study of CD8+ T cells in alopecia areata. cDNA prepared by RNA extraction and subsequent reverse transcription served as the template for sequencing. Measured with immunoSEQ multiplex PCR; TCRdb has only the in-frame clones, and not every one. This table has some 11,000 clones, more than 50% appearing once. The V end was cut by 4 bases, the J end by 4 bases, with 14 bases between. The CDR3 totals 15 residues. CDR1 MGHRA and CDR2 YSYEKL come from the germline V gene. The study team obtained lesional scalp punch biopsies and peripheral blood from alopecia areata patients.

This sequence originates from a human donor with alopecia areata. The rearrangement uses TRBV4-1 and TRBJ1-5; D remains unclear. The sample taken for sequencing was skin. The CDR3 is CASSLGGVSNQPQHF. DNA for the CDR3: TGCGCCAGCAGCCTCGGTGGGGTAAGTAATCAGCCCCAGCATTTT.